This T cell receptor (beta chain) was recovered during a study of blood T cell repertoires in COVID-19. Original data processing: Nucleated cell counts were estimated from reference gene primer amplification. The data were produced by immunoSEQ multiplex PCR, yet TCRdb's version contains in-frame clones alone and is incomplete. V and J calls and clone size are those listed in that table; D and trimming were worked out from the DNA. Found here are 130,000 to 150,000 clones, around 85% of them singletons; the top ten hold about 8%. V was pared by 5 bases and J by 3 bases, with 13 bases of the junction left unmatched. This CDR3 contains 17 residues. Looked up from germline, CDR1 is MGHRA and CDR2 is YSYEKL.

This TCR derives from a woman in her sixties with COVID-19, enrolled during active disease. The chain carries TRBV4-1 and TRBJ2-7; 10 positions agree with TRBD1. Sequencing input: peripheral blood. CDR3 coding DNA: TGCGCCAGCAGCGTAACGACCGGGACAGGGGATGGCTACGAGCAGTACTTC. It specifies CASSVTTGTGDGYEQYF.